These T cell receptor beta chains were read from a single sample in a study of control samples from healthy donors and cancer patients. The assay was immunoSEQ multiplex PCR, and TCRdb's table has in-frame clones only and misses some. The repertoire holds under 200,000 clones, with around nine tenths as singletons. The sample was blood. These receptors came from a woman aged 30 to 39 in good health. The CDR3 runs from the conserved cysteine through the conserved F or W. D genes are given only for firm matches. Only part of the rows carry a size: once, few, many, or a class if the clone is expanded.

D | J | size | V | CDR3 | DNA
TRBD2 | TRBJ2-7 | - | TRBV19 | CASTRTSGSNEQYF | TGTGCCAGTACCCGTACTAGCGGGAGTAACGAGCAGTACTTC
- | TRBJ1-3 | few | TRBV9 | CASGREYSGNTIYF | TGTGCCAGCGGAAGGGAGTACTCTGGAAACACCATATATTTT
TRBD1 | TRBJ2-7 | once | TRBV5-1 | CASTPTGAPYEQYF | TGCGCCAGCACTCCGACAGGGGCCCCCTACGAGCAGTACTTC
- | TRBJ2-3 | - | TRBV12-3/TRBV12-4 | CASSLAGVDTQYF | TGTGCCAGCAGTTTAGCCGGGGTAGATACGCAGTATTTT
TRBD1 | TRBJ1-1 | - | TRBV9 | CASSVTPTGMTEAFF | TGTGCCAGCAGCGTGACACCGACAGGGATGACTGAAGCTTTCTTT
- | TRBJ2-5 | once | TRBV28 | CASSFFLGQETQYF | TGTGCCAGCAGTTTCTTTTTAGGACAAGAGACCCAGTACTTC
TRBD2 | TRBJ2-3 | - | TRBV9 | CASPLTGGPRTDTQYF | TGTGCCAGCCCTCTGACGGGAGGGCCCCGCACAGATACGCAGTATTTT
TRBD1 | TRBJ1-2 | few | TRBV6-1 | CASSETGLRAGYTF | TGTGCCAGCAGTGAGACAGGGTTAAGGGCTGGCTACACCTTC
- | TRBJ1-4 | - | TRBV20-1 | CSALDREKLFF | TGCAGTGCTCTGGACAGAGAGAAACTGTTTTTT
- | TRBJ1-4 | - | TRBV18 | CASSPQGSDEKLFF | TGTGCCAGCTCACCACAAGGTTCCGATGAAAAACTGTTTTTT
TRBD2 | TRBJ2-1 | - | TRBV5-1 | CASSIGGLADYNEQFF | TGCGCCAGCAGCATTGGAGGGCTAGCGGACTACAATGAGCAGTTCTTC
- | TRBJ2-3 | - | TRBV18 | CASSALGRDTQYF | TGTGCCAGCTCCGCCCTAGGACGGGATACGCAGTATTTT
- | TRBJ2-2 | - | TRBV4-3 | CASSQDRLTGELFF | TGCGCCAGCAGCCAAGACCGGCTAACCGGGGAGCTGTTTTTT
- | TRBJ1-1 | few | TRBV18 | CASSPYTNTEAFF | TGTGCCAGCTCACCTTACACGAACACTGAAGCTTTCTTT
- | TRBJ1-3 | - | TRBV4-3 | CASSQDRGILNTIYF | TGCGCCAGCAGCCAAGATCGGGGGATTCTGAACACCATATATTTT
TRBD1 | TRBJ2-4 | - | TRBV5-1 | CASSLAPPGQGNIQYF | TGCGCCAGCAGCTTGGCTCCTCCGGGACAGGGAAACATTCAGTACTTC
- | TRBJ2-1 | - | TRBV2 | CASRGIRGADNEQFF | TGTGCCAGCAGGGGGATTAGGGGTGCTGACAATGAGCAGTTCTTC
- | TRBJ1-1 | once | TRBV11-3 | CASSLSGKTEAFF | TGTGCCAGCAGCTTATCAGGGAAGACTGAAGCTTTCTTT
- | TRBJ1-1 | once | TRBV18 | CASSPSRLTEAFF | TGTGCCAGCTCCCCAAGCCGTCTCACTGAAGCTTTCTTT
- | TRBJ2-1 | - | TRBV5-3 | CARSFRGPSSYNEQFF | TGTGCCAGAAGCTTCCGGGGCCCGAGCTCCTACAATGAGCAGTTCTTC
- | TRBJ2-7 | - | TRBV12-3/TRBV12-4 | CASSIQPYEQYF | TGTGCCAGCAGTATACAGCCCTACGAGCAGTACTTC
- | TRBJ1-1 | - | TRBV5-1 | CASSLGQTSNTEAFF | TGCGCCAGCAGCTTGGGACAGACAAGCAACACTGAAGCTTTCTTT
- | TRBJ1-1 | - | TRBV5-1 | CASRPAGNTEAFF | TGCGCCAGCAGACCCGCAGGGAACACTGAAGCTTTCTTT
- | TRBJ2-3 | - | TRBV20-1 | CSASWMGTDTQYF | TGCAGTGCTAGTTGGATGGGCACAGATACGCAGTATTTT
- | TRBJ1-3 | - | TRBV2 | CASSEASGNTIYF | TGTGCCAGCAGTGAGGCATCTGGAAACACCATATATTTT
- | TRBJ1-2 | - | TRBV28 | CASSRTDSNYGYTF | TGTGCCAGCAGCCGGACAGATTCGAACTATGGCTACACCTTC
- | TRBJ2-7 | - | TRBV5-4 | CASSPASSYEQYF | TGTGCCAGCAGCCCGGCCAGCTCCTACGAGCAGTACTTC
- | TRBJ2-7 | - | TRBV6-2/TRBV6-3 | CASSYPRLGGEQYF | TGTGCCAGCAGTTACCCCAGGCTCGGAGGGGAGCAGTACTTC
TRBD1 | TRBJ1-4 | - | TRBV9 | CASSASGGQGGEKLFF | TGTGCCAGCAGCGCCTCCGGAGGACAGGGCGGTGAAAAACTGTTTTTT
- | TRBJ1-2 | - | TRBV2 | CASTDGRDLGYTF | TGTGCCAGCACGGACGGACGGGACCTAGGCTACACCTTC
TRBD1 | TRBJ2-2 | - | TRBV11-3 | CASSLRQGTGELFF | TGTGCCAGCAGCTTAAGACAGGGGACCGGGGAGCTGTTTTTT
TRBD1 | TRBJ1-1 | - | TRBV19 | CASRQRPGQTNTEAFF | TGTGCCAGTCGCCAAAGACCGGGACAGACGAACACTGAAGCTTTCTTT
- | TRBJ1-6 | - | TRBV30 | CAWRSGQTLHF | TGTGCCTGGAGATCGGGACAAACCCTCCACTTT
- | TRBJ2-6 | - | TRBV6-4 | CASSSRDPGESGANVLTF | TGTGCCAGCAGCAGCAGGGACCCAGGGGAATCTGGGGCCAACGTCCTGACTTTC
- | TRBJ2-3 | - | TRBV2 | CASSEEKAHGDTQYF | TGTGCCAGCAGTGAAGAAAAGGCCCATGGAGATACGCAGTATTTT
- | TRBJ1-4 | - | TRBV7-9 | CASSSFGTEKLFF | TGTGCCAGCAGCTCTTTTGGGACTGAAAAACTGTTTTTT
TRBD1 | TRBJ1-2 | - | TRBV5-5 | CASSPGQGSDYGYTF | TGTGCCAGCAGCCCCGGACAGGGATCCGACTATGGCTACACCTTC
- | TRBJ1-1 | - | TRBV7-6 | CASSLVAGQNTEAFF | TGTGCCAGCAGCTTAGTAGCCGGCCAGAACACTGAAGCTTTCTTT
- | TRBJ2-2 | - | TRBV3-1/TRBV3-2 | CASSQGRARTTGELFF | TGTGCCAGCAGCCAAGGCCGGGCCAGGACCACCGGGGAGCTGTTTTTT
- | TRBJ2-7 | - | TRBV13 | CASSPEPVYTYEQYF | TGTGCCAGCAGCCCCGAGCCAGTCTATACCTACGAGCAGTACTTC
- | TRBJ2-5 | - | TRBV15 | CATSRSLPDGETQYF | TGTGCCACCAGCAGATCACTTCCGGACGGTGAGACCCAGTACTTC
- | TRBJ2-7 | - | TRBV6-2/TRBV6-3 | CASSILGEQYF | TGTGCCAGCAGTATCCTTGGGGAGCAGTACTTC